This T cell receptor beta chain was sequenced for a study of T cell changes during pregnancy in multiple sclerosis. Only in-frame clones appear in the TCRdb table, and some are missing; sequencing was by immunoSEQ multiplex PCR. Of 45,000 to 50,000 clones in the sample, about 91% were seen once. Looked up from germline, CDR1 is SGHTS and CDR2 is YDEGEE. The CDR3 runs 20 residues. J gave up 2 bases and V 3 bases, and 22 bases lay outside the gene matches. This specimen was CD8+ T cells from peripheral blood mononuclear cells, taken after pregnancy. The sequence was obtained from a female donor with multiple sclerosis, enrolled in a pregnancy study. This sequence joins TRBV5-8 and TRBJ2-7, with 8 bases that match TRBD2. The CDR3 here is CASSSGGGTAGGTNPYEQYF. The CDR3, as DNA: TGTGCCAGCAGCTCCGGGGGGGGAACAGCTGGAGGGACAAACCCCTACGAGCAGTACTTC.